This paragraph covers one T cell receptor beta chain sequence. Its antigen is undetermined. The CDR3 is made up of 11 amino acids. V dropped 10 bases and J dropped 6; count of bases not matched to a gene: 3. Germline V CDR1 and CDR2: MDHEN, SYDVKM. This entry belongs to a study of T-cell reconstitution after alpha-beta-depleted transplantation in children. Library preparation (for TCRbeta) was performed with unique molecular identifiers. From the PCR reads, TCRdb called clonotypes with MiXCR, one entry per CDR3 protein. Here the sample spans approximately 130,000 distinct CDR3 sequences, around 9.8% being singletons. Whole-study results and caveats: One year after transplant, T-cell counts and diversity came mostly from newly produced T cells. Several hundred graft clones that had expanded were reportedly the source of alpha-beta T cells about two months after transplant.

This chain uses TRBV28 with TRBJ1-5, with TRBD1 identical over 7 bases. The sequencing used PBMCs, mostly from graft donor cells, collected 180 days after TCRalphabeta/CD19-depleted stem cell transplant. The TCR sequence derives from a girl under three years old who had a stem cell transplant for combined immunodeficiency, so the T cells may come from the graft donor. CDR3 sequence reads: CATGGSQPQHF. For the CDR3, the DNA is TGTGCCACAGGGGGTAGTCAGCCCCAGCATTTT.